The next 21 T cell receptor beta chains were all read from a single sample in a study of T cells after yellow fever vaccination. TCRdb redid the calling of the 5' RACE reads with MiXCR, one entry per CDR3 protein. The sample carries about 580,000 distinct CDR3 sequences, 17% recorded once. Specimen: PBMCs, collected around 5 days after the first yellow fever vaccination. All receptors come from a young man who received the YFV17D yellow fever vaccine.

This clonotype has a handful of counts. The V gene is TRBV20-1, the J gene TRBJ2-1; a weak D match, TRBD2 (5 bases). CDR1 is DFQATT, CDR2 SNEGSKA, per germline (reference sequence). V dropped 0 bases and J dropped 4 bases, with 13 bases sitting between them. The CDR3 sequence is 15 residues long. CDR3 loop: CSARDRTGIYNEQFF. CDR3 sequence (DNA): TGCAGTGCTAGAGATCGTACGGGGATATACAATGAGCAGTTCTTC.

This clonotype was found a few times. The V and J genes are TRBV6-1 and TRBJ2-3; D is unclear. V was clipped by 6 bases and J by 0 bases, with 10 bases between them. Germline V gives CDR1 MNHNS, CDR2 SASEGT. The CDR3 is 14 residues long. This CDR3 reads CASRNPDSTDTQYF. CDR3 bases: TGTGCCAGCAGGAACCCGGACAGCACAGATACGCAGTATTTT.

This rearrangement joins TRBV2 to TRBJ1-2; possible D gene TRBD1, 5 bases. Germline V gene sequence: CDR1 SNHLY, CDR2 FYNNEI. CDR3 length equals 15 residues. The V and J ends lost 11 bases and 4 bases respectively, with 23 bases between them. In nucleotides, the CDR3 is TGTGCCTCCCGAATCCTCCCGACAGTTGCCTATGGCTACACCTTC. It translates to CASRILPTVAYGYTF.

This sequence joins TRBV6-5 and TRBJ1-5; TRBD1 is a possible D gene (6 bases). The CDR3 is 14 residues long. Germline loops: CDR1 MNHEY, CDR2 SVGAGI. Trimming pared 2 bases from V and 5 bases from J, leaving 10 bases between. CDR3 nucleotide sequence: TGTGCCAGCAGTTACGAACAGGGTGATCAGCCCCAGCATTTT. Protein: CASSYEQGDQPQHF.

The V call is TRBV11-3, the J call TRBJ2-6; 12 bases are a match to TRBD2. This CDR3 is 21 amino acids long. Germline CDR1 SGHNT, CDR2 YENEEA. J lost 0 bases, V lost 4 bases, and 13 bases had no gene match. The CDR3 region has the DNA TGTGCCAGCAGCTCTCGGCAACTAGCGGGGGGAACCATCTCTGGGGCCAACGTCCTGACTTTC. It codes for CASSSRQLAGGTISGANVLTF.

The chain couples TRBV29-1 to TRBJ1-1, with D uncertain. Germline CDR1 is SQVTM and CDR2 is ANQGSEA. The CDR3 has 12 residues. Deletions cut 4 bases from V and 1 base from J, with 7 bases between. Here the CDR3 reads CSVAGWNTEAFF. CDR3 DNA sequence: TGCAGCGTTGCGGGTTGGAACACTGAAGCTTTCTTT.

This clonotype was found a few times. This chain joins TRBV7-2 and TRBJ2-2, with 9 bases lining up with TRBD2. V shed 7 bases and J 5 bases; nucleotides not matched to a gene: 5. The germline CDR1 and CDR2 sequences are SGHTA and FQGNSA. This CDR3 comprises 14 residues. This CDR3 reads CASTQAGGTGELFF. The CDR3 DNA follows: TGTGCCAGCACGCAAGCGGGGGGAACCGGGGAGCTGTTTTTT.

This chain uses TRBV6-1 with TRBJ1-2; D perhaps matches TRBD1 (5 bases). The CDR3 sequence is 13 residues long. The germline V gene has CDR1 MNHNS and CDR2 SASEGT. The V and J ends lost 6 bases and 3 bases respectively, with 11 bases between them. CDR3 coding DNA: TGTGCCAGCAGGCCCGACAGTGACTATGGCTACACCTTC. It codes for CASRPDSDYGYTF.

This chain links TRBV11-1 with TRBJ1-1; 9 nucleotides align to TRBD1. Germline V CDR1 and CDR2: SGHAT, FQDESV (reference sequence). The CDR3 has 13 amino acids. The junction had 4 bases not matched to a gene; V was cut back by 3 bases and J by 8 bases. Here the CDR3 reads CASSFSGQGEAFF. CDR3 nucleotides: TGTGCCAGCAGCTTTTCAGGACAGGGGGAAGCTTTCTTT.

This clonotype was detected only a few times. The chain couples TRBV5-1 to TRBJ2-5; TRBD2 matches at 14 bases. In germline, CDR1 is SGHRS, CDR2 YFSETQ. V shed 2 bases and J 4 bases; nucleotides not matched to a gene: 4. This CDR3 has 16 residues. Here the CDR3 DNA reads TGCGCCAGCAGCTTAACCGGGACTAGCGGGGGAGAGACCCAGTACTTC. This encodes CASSLTGTSGGETQYF.

This clonotype was observed a handful of times. This chain connects TRBV7-9 to TRBJ1-6, with a tentative D call TRBD1 (6 bases). Germline CDR1 SEHNR, CDR2 FQNEAQ (reference sequence). The length of the CDR3 is 15 residues. With 4 bases removed from V and 10 bases from J, the gap between germline ends came to 17 bases. CDR3 loop: CASSSSLAGDSPLHF. CDR3 nucleotides: TGTGCCAGCAGCTCGTCCCTGGCAGGGGACTCACCCCTCCACTTT.

The DNA for the CDR3 is TGTGCCAGCAGTCCCCGCAGGGCGTCTAATCAGCCCCAGCATTTT. It translates to CASSPRRASNQPQHF. The chain joins TRBV12-3 or TRBV12-4 to TRBJ1-5; D perhaps matches TRBD1 (5 bases). The CDR3 consists of 15 residues. Deletions cut 5 bases from V and 4 bases from J, with 15 bases between.

The chain employs TRBV24-1 and TRBJ2-3, with TRBD1 matching over 9 bases. The trim removed 5 bases at V and 3 bases at J, leaving 2 bases unmatched. This CDR3 is built from 14 residues. CDR1 and CDR2 (germline): KGHDR, SFDVKD. CDR3 nucleotide sequence: TGTGCCACCAGTGGGGGACAGGGAACAGATACGCAGTATTTT. Protein sequence: CATSGGQGTDTQYF.

The rearrangement uses TRBV9 and TRBJ2-3; 10 nucleotides align to TRBD1. Trimming removed 2 bases from V and 1 base from J; junction bases left unmatched: 4. CDR1 SGDLS and CDR2 YYNGEE come from the germline V gene. CDR3 length: 16 residues. This CDR3 is CASSVRTGGGTDTQYF. CDR3 nucleotides: TGTGCCAGCAGCGTCAGGACAGGGGGAGGCACAGATACGCAGTATTTT.

The sample holds a few counts of this clonotype. The chain couples TRBV21-1 to TRBJ2-5; the table's D call TRBD2 went unverified against the DNA. TRBV21-1 is recorded as a pseudogene. The CDR3 totals 11 residues. The CDR3 spells CAFPGEGPQYF. In DNA form, the CDR3 reads TGTGCCTTCCCCGGGGAGGGGCCCCAGTACTTC.

This clonotype was observed a handful of times. V and J are TRBV5-1 and TRBJ2-3; a possible D gene is TRBD2 (5 bases). V was shortened by 4 bases and J by 5 bases, with 14 bases between the two germline ends. This CDR3 is 14 amino acids long. Germline loops: CDR1 SGHRS, CDR2 YFSETQ. CDR3 residues: CASSQRGGLDTQYF. The CDR3 DNA reads TGCGCCAGCAGCCAACGAGGAGGATTAGATACGCAGTATTTT.

This rearrangement joins TRBV19 to TRBJ1-2, with D hard to call. This CDR3 comprises 13 residues. CDR1 is LNHDA and CDR2 is SQIVND in the germline V gene (reference sequence). The V gene lost 3 bases and the J gene lost 8 bases, with 13 bases spanning the gap. CDR3 region: CASSIVRSGGYTF. CDR3 DNA sequence: TGTGCCAGTAGTATCGTTCGATCGGGAGGCTACACCTTC.

The gene calls are TRBV11-2 and TRBJ1-6; D perhaps matches TRBD1 (5 bases). With 7 bases removed from V and 7 bases from J, the gap between germline ends came to 14 bases. Germline values: CDR1 SGHAT, CDR2 FQNNGV. The CDR3 has 14 residues. CDR3 coding DNA: TGTGCCAGCACCCGGGGGTCCCTCAATTCACCCCTCCACTTT. Its translation is CASTRGSLNSPLHF. The complete variable domain, with remaining parts taken from reference TRBV11-2 and TRBJ1-6, reads EAGVAQSPRYKIIEKRQSVAFWCNPISGHATLYWYQQILGQGPKLLIQFQNNGVVDDSQLPKDRFSAERLKGVDSTLKIQPAKLEDSAVYLCASTRGSLNSPLHFGNGTRLTVT.

This chain connects TRBV11-2 to TRBJ2-7; tentatively, D is TRBD2 (5 bases). The V gene lost 3 bases and the J gene lost 3 bases, with 9 bases spanning the gap. The CDR3 extends over 13 amino acids. The germline CDR1 and CDR2 sequences are SGHAT and FQNNGV. The CDR3 reads CASSLWTFYEQYF. CDR3 nucleotides: TGTGCCAGCAGCTTGTGGACTTTCTACGAGCAGTACTTC.

This chain connects TRBV5-1 to TRBJ1-3, with unresolved D. V gave up 5 bases and J gave up 0 bases, with 9 bases separating them. CDR1 SGHRS and CDR2 YFSETQ come from the germline V gene. This CDR3 has 14 amino acids. The CDR3 sequence is CASSQDYSGNTIYF. The CDR3 region has the DNA TGCGCCAGCAGTCAGGACTACTCTGGAAACACCATATATTTT.

This clonotype occurred a few times. V is TRBV28 and J is TRBJ1-2, with D unclear. Trimming took 6 bases from V and 7 from J, leaving 21 bases between them. CDR1 and CDR2 (germline): MDHEN, SYDVKM. This CDR3 is built from 15 residues. The CDR3 DNA sequence: TGTGCCAGCAGCGTATTACAGAGCCGAGTCACTGGCTACACCTTC. Amino acid sequence: CASSVLQSRVTGYTF.